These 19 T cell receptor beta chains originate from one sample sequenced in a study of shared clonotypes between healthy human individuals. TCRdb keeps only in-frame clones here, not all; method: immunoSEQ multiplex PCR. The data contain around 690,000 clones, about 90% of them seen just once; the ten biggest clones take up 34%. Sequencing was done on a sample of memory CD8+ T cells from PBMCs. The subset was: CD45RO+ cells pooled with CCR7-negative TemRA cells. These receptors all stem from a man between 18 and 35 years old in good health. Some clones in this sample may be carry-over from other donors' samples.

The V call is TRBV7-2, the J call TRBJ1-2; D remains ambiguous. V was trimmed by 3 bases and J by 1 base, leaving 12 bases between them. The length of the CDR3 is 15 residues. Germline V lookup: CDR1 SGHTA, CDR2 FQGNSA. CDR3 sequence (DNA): TGTGCCAGCAGCTTTTTCGACCGCGATAACTATGGCTACACCTTC. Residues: CASSFFDRDNYGYTF.

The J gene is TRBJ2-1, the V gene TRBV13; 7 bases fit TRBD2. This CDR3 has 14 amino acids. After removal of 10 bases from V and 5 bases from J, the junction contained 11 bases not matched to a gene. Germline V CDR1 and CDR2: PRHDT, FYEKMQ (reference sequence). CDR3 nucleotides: TGTGCCACCCGAATGGGCGGGAGAGACAATGAGCAGTTCTTC. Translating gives CATRMGGRDNEQFF.

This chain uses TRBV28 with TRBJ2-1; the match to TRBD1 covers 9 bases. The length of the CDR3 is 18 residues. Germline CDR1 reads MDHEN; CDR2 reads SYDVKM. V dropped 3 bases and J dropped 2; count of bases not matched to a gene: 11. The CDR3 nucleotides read TGTGCCAGCAGTTTCCCTTCGACAGGGGGTCGCCCCTACAATGAGCAGTTCTTC. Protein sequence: CASSFPSTGGRPYNEQFF. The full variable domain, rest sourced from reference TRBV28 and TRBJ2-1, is DVKVTQSSRYLVKRTGEKVFLECVQDMDHENMFWYRQDPGLGLRLIYFSYDVKMKEKGDIPEGYSVSREKKERFSLILESASTNQTSMYLCASSFPSTGGRPYNEQFFGPGTRLTVL.

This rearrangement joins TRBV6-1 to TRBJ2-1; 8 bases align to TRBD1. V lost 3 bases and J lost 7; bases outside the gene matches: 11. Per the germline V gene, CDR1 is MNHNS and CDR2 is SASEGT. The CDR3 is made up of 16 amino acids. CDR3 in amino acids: CASSDRGRVDINEQFF. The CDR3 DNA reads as TGTGCCAGCAGTGACAGGGGGCGCGTCGATATAAATGAGCAGTTCTTC.

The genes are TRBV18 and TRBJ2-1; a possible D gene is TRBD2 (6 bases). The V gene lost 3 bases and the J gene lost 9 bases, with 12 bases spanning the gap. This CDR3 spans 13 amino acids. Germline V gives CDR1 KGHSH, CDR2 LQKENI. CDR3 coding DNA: TGTGCCAGCTCACCTCGACTAGTGGGTGAGCAGTTCTTC. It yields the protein CASSPRLVGEQFF.

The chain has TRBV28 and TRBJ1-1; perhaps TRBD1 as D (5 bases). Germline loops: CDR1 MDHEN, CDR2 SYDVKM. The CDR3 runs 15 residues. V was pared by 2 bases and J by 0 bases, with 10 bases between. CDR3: CASSLPRTLNTEAFF. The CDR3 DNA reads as TGTGCCAGCAGTTTACCTAGGACACTGAACACTGAAGCTTTCTTT. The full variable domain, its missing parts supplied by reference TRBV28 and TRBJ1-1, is DVKVTQSSRYLVKRTGEKVFLECVQDMDHENMFWYRQDPGLGLRLIYFSYDVKMKEKGDIPEGYSVSREKKERFSLILESASTNQTSMYLCASSLPRTLNTEAFFGQGTRLTVV.

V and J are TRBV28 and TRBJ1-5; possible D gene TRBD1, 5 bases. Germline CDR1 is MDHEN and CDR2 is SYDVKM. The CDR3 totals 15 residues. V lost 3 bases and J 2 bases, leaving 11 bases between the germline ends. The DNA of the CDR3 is TGTGCCAGCAGTTTGGGGGGGACGGGCAATCAGCCCCAGCATTTT. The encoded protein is CASSLGGTGNQPQHF.

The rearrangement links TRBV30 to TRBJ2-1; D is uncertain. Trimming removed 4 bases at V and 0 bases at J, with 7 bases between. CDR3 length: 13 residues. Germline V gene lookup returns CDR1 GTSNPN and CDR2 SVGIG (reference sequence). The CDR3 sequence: CAWNLGSYNEQFF. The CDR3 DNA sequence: TGTGCCTGGAACCTGGGCTCCTACAATGAGCAGTTCTTC.

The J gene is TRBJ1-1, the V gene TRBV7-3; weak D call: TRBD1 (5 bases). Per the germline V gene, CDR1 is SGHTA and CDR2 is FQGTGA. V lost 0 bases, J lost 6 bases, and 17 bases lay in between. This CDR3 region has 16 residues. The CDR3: CASSLTRRDARSEAFF. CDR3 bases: TGTGCCAGCAGCTTAACACGGCGGGACGCAAGGTCTGAAGCTTTCTTT.

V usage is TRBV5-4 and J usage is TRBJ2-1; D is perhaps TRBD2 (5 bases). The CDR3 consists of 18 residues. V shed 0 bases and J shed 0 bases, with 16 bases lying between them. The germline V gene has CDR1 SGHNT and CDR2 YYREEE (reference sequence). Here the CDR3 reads CASSLEVLRGSSYNEQFF. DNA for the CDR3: TGTGCCAGCAGCTTGGAGGTCCTACGAGGGAGCTCCTACAATGAGCAGTTCTTC.

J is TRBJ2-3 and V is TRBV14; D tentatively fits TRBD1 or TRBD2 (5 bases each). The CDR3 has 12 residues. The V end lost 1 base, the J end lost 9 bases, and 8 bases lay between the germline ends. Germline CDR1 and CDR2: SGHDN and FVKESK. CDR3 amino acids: CASSQGGGTQYF. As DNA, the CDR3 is TGTGCCAGCAGCCAAGGGGGCGGGACGCAGTATTTT.

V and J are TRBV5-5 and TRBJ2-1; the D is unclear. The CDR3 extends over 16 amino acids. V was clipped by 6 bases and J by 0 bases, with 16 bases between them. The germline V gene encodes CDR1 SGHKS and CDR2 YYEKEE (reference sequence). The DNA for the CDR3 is TGTGCCAGCACCCCACCTGGGGTCCCCTCCTACAATGAGCAGTTCTTC. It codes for CASTPPGVPSYNEQFF.

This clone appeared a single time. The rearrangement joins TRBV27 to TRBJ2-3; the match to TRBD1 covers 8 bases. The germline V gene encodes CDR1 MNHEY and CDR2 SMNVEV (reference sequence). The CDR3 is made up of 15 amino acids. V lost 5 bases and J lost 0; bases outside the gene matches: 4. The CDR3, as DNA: TGTGCCAGCAGTATCGGACAGGGCAGCACAGATACGCAGTATTTT. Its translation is CASSIGQGSTDTQYF.

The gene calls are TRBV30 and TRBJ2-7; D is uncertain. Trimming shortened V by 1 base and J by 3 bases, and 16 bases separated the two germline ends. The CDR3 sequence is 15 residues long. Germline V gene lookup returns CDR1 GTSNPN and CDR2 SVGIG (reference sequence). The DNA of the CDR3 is TGTGCCTGGAGTGGTGACCAGGTCCCTTACTACGAGCAGTACTTC. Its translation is CAWSGDQVPYYEQYF. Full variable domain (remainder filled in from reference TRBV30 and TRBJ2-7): SQTIHQWPATLVQPVGSPLSLECTVEGTSNPNLYWYRQAAGRGLQLLFYSVGIGQISSEVPQNLSASRPQDRQFILSSKKLLLSDSGFYLCAWSGDQVPYYEQYFGPGTRLTVT.

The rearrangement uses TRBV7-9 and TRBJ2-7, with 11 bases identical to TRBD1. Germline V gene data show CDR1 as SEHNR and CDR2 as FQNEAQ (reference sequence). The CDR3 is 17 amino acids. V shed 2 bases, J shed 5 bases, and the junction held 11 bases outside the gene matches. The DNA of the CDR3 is TGTGCCAGCAGCTTATTCCGCGGACAGGGGGCGTCTGACGAGCAGTACTTC. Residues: CASSLFRGQGASDEQYF.

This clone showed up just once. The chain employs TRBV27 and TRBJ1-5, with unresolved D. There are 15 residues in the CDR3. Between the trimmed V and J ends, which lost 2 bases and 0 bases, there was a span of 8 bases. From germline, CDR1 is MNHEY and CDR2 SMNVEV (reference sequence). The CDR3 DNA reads TGTGCCAGCAGTTTAACCATTTATAGCAATCAGCCCCAGCATTTT. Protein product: CASSLTIYSNQPQHF.

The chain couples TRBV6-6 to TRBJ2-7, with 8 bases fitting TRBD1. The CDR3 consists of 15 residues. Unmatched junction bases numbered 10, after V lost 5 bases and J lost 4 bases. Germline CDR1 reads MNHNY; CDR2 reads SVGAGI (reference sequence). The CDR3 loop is CASSATSGGLYEQYF. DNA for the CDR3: TGTGCCAGCAGTGCTACCTCAGGGGGCTTGTACGAGCAGTACTTC.

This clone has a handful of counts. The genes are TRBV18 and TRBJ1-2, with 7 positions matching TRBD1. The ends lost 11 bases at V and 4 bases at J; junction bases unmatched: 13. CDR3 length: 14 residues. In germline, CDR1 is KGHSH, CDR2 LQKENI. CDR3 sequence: CAGGGTGDPYGYTF. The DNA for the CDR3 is TGTGCCGGAGGAGGTACAGGGGACCCCTATGGCTACACCTTC.

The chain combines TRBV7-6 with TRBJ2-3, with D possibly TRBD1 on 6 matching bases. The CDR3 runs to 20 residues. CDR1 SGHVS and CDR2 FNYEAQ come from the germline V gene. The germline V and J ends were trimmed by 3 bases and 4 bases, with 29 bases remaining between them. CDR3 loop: CASSFMVLTETRSGADTQYF. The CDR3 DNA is TGTGCCAGCAGCTTTATGGTGCTGACAGAAACCCGGTCAGGGGCAGATACGCAGTATTTT.